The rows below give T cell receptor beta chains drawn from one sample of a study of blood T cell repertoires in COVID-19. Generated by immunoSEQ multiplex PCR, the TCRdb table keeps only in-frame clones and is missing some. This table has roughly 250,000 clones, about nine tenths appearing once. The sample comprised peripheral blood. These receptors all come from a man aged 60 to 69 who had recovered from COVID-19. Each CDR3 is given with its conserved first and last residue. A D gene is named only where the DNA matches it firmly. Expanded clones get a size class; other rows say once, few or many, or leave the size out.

DNA: TGTGCCAGCAGTTTTGGACAGGTTAGCACAGATACGCAGTATTTT; CDR3: CASSFGQVSTDTQYF; V: TRBV6-2/TRBV6-3; size: .; D: TRBD1; J: TRBJ2-3
DNA: TGTGCCAGCAAGAGGGCAGGGGGTAATTCACCCCTCCACTTT; CDR3: CASKRAGGNSPLHF; V: TRBV6-5; size: few; D: TRBD1; J: TRBJ1-6
DNA: TGTGCCAGCCAGAGGGAGGGCCGATCGGCCTATGGCTACACCTTC; CDR3: CASQREGRSAYGYTF; V: TRBV2; size: .; D: .; J: TRBJ1-2
DNA: TGTGCCAGCTCACCCGCCTCAGGGAGCGGGTTAAAGGGGGATACGCAGTATTTT; CDR3: CASSPASGSGLKGDTQYF; V: TRBV18; size: .; D: .; J: TRBJ2-3
DNA: TGTGCCAGCAGTTACTCGCAAGGGGCCTACGAGCAGTACTTC; CDR3: CASSYSQGAYEQYF; V: TRBV6-6; size: .; D: .; J: TRBJ2-7
DNA: TGTGCCATCAGTGAAGCGACGGGAGACACAGATACGCAGTATTTT; CDR3: CAISEATGDTDTQYF; V: TRBV10-3; size: .; D: .; J: TRBJ2-3
DNA: TGTGCCAGCAGCTTGGGACCTAGAAGAGGTAACGGGGAGCTGTTTTTT; CDR3: CASSLGPRRGNGELFF; V: TRBV5-4; size: .; D: .; J: TRBJ2-2
DNA: TGTGCCAGCAGTTACTCGATAGGGACAAGCTACAATGAGCAGTTCTTC; CDR3: CASSYSIGTSYNEQFF; V: TRBV6-5; size: .; D: .; J: TRBJ2-1
DNA: TGTGCCAGTAGTGGGGGACAGCTCAATGAAAAACTGTTTTTT; CDR3: CASSGGQLNEKLFF; V: TRBV19; size: once; D: TRBD1; J: TRBJ1-4
DNA: TGTGCCAGCACCGAGGGGACAGGGAGCTACACCTTC; CDR3: CASTEGTGSYTF; V: TRBV2; size: .; D: TRBD1; J: TRBJ1-2
DNA: TGTGCTAGTGGTCCCCGCGGAGGCACTGAAGCTTTCTTT; CDR3: CASGPRGGTEAFF; V: TRBV12-5; size: few; D: .; J: TRBJ1-1
DNA: TGTGCCACCAGCAAGGGACAGGGCGTAGGGACTGAAGCTTTCTTT; CDR3: CATSKGQGVGTEAFF; V: TRBV15; size: .; D: TRBD1; J: TRBJ1-1
DNA: TGTGCCAGCAGTTCCCTACAGGCCCAAGAGACCCAGTACTTC; CDR3: CASSSLQAQETQYF; V: TRBV27; size: .; D: .; J: TRBJ2-5
DNA: TGCGCCAGCAGCCTGCGGGGGTGGGGGAGCACGCAGTATTTT; CDR3: CASSLRGWGSTQYF; V: TRBV10-2; size: .; D: TRBD2; J: TRBJ2-3
DNA: TGTGCCAGCAGTTCTACGGGGGGATTGAGGGGTACCCCCACAGATACGCAGTATTTT; CDR3: CASSSTGGLRGTPTDTQYF; V: TRBV6-2/TRBV6-3; size: .; D: TRBD2; J: TRBJ2-3
DNA: TGCGCCAGCAGCCAAAGGCCTAGCGGGGGGGCGAGCACAGATACGCAGTATTTT; CDR3: CASSQRPSGGASTDTQYF; V: TRBV5-1; size: once; D: TRBD2; J: TRBJ2-3
DNA: TGCGCCAGCAGCTTTACAGGGAGGGGTGAAGCTTTCTTT; CDR3: CASSFTGRGEAFF; V: TRBV5-1; size: .; D: .; J: TRBJ1-1
DNA: TGTGCCAGCCTGCCGGGGGGGTGCTACAATGAGCAGTTCTTC; CDR3: CASLPGGCYNEQFF; V: TRBV21-1; size: .; D: .; J: TRBJ2-1
DNA: TGTGCCAGCAGCTACAGCGGGGACAAAGTAGGCTACACCTTC; CDR3: CASSYSGDKVGYTF; V: TRBV3-1/TRBV3-2; size: .; D: .; J: TRBJ1-2
DNA: TGTGCCAGCAGCTTATCGGCGGAAGATCAGCCCCAGCATTTT; CDR3: CASSLSAEDQPQHF; V: TRBV11-2; size: .; D: .; J: TRBJ1-5
DNA: TGTGCCAGCAATCGACAGGATTCACCCCTCCACTTT; CDR3: CASNRQDSPLHF; V: TRBV6-5; size: .; D: .; J: TRBJ1-6
DNA: TGTGCCAGCAGTCCAAGGGGGCGCGGGGACAATCAGCCCCAGCATTTT; CDR3: CASSPRGRGDNQPQHF; V: TRBV28; size: .; D: TRBD1; J: TRBJ1-5
DNA: TGTGCCAGTAATGGTCTAGCGGGGCCCTATTCGGATACGCAGTATTTT; CDR3: CASNGLAGPYSDTQYF; V: TRBV19; size: few; D: TRBD2; J: TRBJ2-3
DNA: TGTGCCACTTCTAGCGCCGCTGCTTCCCAAGAGACCCAGTACTTC; CDR3: CATSSAAASQETQYF; V: TRBV24-1; size: .; D: .; J: TRBJ2-5
DNA: TGTGCCTGGAGTCCCCGGGAGAATGAAGCTTTCTTT; CDR3: CAWSPRENEAFF; V: TRBV30; size: .; D: .; J: TRBJ1-1
DNA: TGTGCCAGGCCTCCGGGACTCAGATGGAACACCGGGGAGCTGTTTTTT; CDR3: CARPPGLRWNTGELFF; V: TRBV2; size: .; D: .; J: TRBJ2-2
DNA: TGTGCCAGCAGCTTACCCGCCGGGGGAGAATTCTTC; CDR3: CASSLPAGGEFF; V: TRBV7-2; size: .; D: .; J: TRBJ2-1
DNA: TGTGCCAGCAGTTACTTTGGCTCCGGGGGCACAGATACGCAGTATTTT; CDR3: CASSYFGSGGTDTQYF; V: TRBV6-5; size: .; D: .; J: TRBJ2-3
DNA: TGCGCCAGCAGCTTGGACAGGAGTTATGGCTACACCTTC; CDR3: CASSLDRSYGYTF; V: TRBV5-1; size: .; D: .; J: TRBJ1-2
DNA: TGCAGCGTCCAGGGACAGCTGAACACTGAAGCTTTCTTT; CDR3: CSVQGQLNTEAFF; V: TRBV29-1; size: few; D: TRBD1; J: TRBJ1-1
DNA: TGTGCCAGCTCACCCCAGGGACAGGTCTCCTACAATGAGCAGTTCTTC; CDR3: CASSPQGQVSYNEQFF; V: TRBV18; size: .; D: TRBD1; J: TRBJ2-1
DNA: TGTGCCAGCAGTTACTCGGGCGGGACAGCAGCCTACGAGCAGTACTTC; CDR3: CASSYSGGTAAYEQYF; V: TRBV6-5; size: .; D: .; J: TRBJ2-7
DNA: TGTGCCAGCAGTGAATCGGGACTAGCGGCCGGGGAGCTGTTTTTT; CDR3: CASSESGLAAGELFF; V: TRBV6-1; size: few; D: TRBD2; J: TRBJ2-2
DNA: TGTGCCAGCAGTTCAGGGGGCGGTCTCACTGAAGCTTTCTTT; CDR3: CASSSGGGLTEAFF; V: TRBV6-5; size: .; D: TRBD1; J: TRBJ1-1
DNA: TGCAGTGCTAGTGGCGGGGGTCATCAGCCCCAGCATTTT; CDR3: CSASGGGHQPQHF; V: TRBV20-1; size: once; D: .; J: TRBJ1-5
DNA: TGTGCCAGCTCACCGCTGACAGGGGCTAATGAAAAACTGTTTTTT; CDR3: CASSPLTGANEKLFF; V: TRBV18; size: once; D: TRBD1; J: TRBJ1-4
DNA: TGTGCCAGCAGCCATTTCCAACGGTACGAGCAGTACTTC; CDR3: CASSHFQRYEQYF; V: TRBV3-1/TRBV3-2; size: .; D: .; J: TRBJ2-7
DNA: TGTGCCAGCAGTGAAATAAATCCAGATTACAATGAGCAGTTCTTC; CDR3: CASSEINPDYNEQFF; V: TRBV6-1; size: .; D: .; J: TRBJ2-1
DNA: TGTGCCTGGAGTGTGGGGGCGGGTCAGCCCCAGCATTTT; CDR3: CAWSVGAGQPQHF; V: TRBV30; size: .; D: .; J: TRBJ1-5
DNA: TGTGCCAGCTCACGCGGGACAGATCAGCCCCAGCATTTT; CDR3: CASSRGTDQPQHF; V: TRBV18; size: .; D: TRBD1; J: TRBJ1-5
DNA: TGCAGCGTTAAGATCGGGGGCAATCAGCCCCAGCATTTT; CDR3: CSVKIGGNQPQHF; V: TRBV29-1; size: .; D: .; J: TRBJ1-5
DNA: TGTGCCAGCAGTTACTCGGGGAGGGGGAACACTGAAGCTTTCTTT; CDR3: CASSYSGRGNTEAFF; V: TRBV6-5; size: .; D: .; J: TRBJ1-1
DNA: TGTGCCAGCAGCTTAGGTGTTGGAGAAACAGATACGCAGTATTTT; CDR3: CASSLGVGETDTQYF; V: TRBV11-3; size: .; D: .; J: TRBJ2-3
DNA: TGTGCCAGCAGTCTAATGGGGGCAAGAGCCGGGGAGCTGTTTTTT; CDR3: CASSLMGARAGELFF; V: TRBV25-1; size: .; D: .; J: TRBJ2-2
DNA: TGTGCCAGCAGCTTAAACCCCCAGGGGTCCCACGAGCAGTACTTC; CDR3: CASSLNPQGSHEQYF; V: TRBV11-3; size: .; D: .; J: TRBJ2-7
DNA: TGTGCCAGCAGCTTAGGACAGACAGGACGGGAGACCCAGTACTTC; CDR3: CASSLGQTGRETQYF; V: TRBV7-9; size: .; D: .; J: TRBJ2-5
DNA: TGTGCCTCAAGACAGGCGGTCTTTAATGAGCAGTTCTTC; CDR3: CASRQAVFNEQFF; V: TRBV6-5; size: once; D: .; J: TRBJ2-1
DNA: TGTGCCAGCAGCCCACAAATAATGAATTCACCCCTCCACTTT; CDR3: CASSPQIMNSPLHF; V: TRBV7-9; size: few; D: .; J: TRBJ1-6
DNA: TGTGCCAGCAGCTTGGCCAGGCAGGATAATTCACCCCTCCACTTT; CDR3: CASSLARQDNSPLHF; V: TRBV5-4; size: once; D: .; J: TRBJ1-6
DNA: TGTGCCAGCAGCTTAGGATTAGCGGGGGCAGCAGATACGCAGTATTTT; CDR3: CASSLGLAGAADTQYF; V: TRBV7-9; size: .; D: TRBD2; J: TRBJ2-3
DNA: TGCGCCAGCAGCTCTGGGGGCATCGGTCAGCCCCAGCATTTT; CDR3: CASSSGGIGQPQHF; V: TRBV5-1; size: .; D: .; J: TRBJ1-5
DNA: TGTGCCAGCAGAGTGGACAGGCCGATTGAAGGCTACACCTTC; CDR3: CASRVDRPIEGYTF; V: TRBV2; size: .; D: TRBD1; J: TRBJ1-2